These 13 T cell receptor beta chains were sequenced from one sample in a study of T cells in Graves' hyperthyroidism and ophthalmopathy (dated by TCRdb to about 2019). Preparation of the library involved multiplex PCR. The sequencer listed for this sample is Illumina HiSeq 2000. TCR beta CDR3 regions were amplified from RNA transcripts. For the first round of RT-PCR on the TCR CDR3, the HTBI primer set was used together with the Qiagen OneStep RT-PCR kit. The public reads were run again by TCRdb, first through fastp at Q25 and then through MiXCR, and only productive beta chains were kept. CDR3 protein duplicates are merged, each entry listing the most common genes and DNA. This sample gives some 490,000 distinct CDR3 sequences in total; 16% of them show up just once. Less than 30% of the sample is in the top ten clones. Sequencing input: blood. The receptors shown here come from a woman in her twenties or thirties with Graves' ophthalmopathy.

The V and J genes are TRBV27 and TRBJ2-7; 8 nucleotides match TRBD2. Germline V gene lookup returns CDR1 MNHEY and CDR2 SMNVEV (reference sequence). Losses at the gene ends were 0 bases for V and 4 bases for J; bases not matched to a gene: 5. This CDR3 spans 15 amino acids. CDR3 bases: TGTGCCAGCAGTTTATCGGGACTAGACCTATACGAGCAGTACTTC. Translating it yields CASSLSGLDLYEQYF.

Ten or more counts support this clonotype. The rearrangement joins TRBV7-3 to TRBJ1-1; a possible D gene is TRBD1 (6 bases). Trimming took off 10 bases at V and 1 base at J, with 13 bases between the two ends. The V gene's germline CDR1 is SGHTA and CDR2 FQGTGA. The CDR3 runs to 13 residues. CDR3 DNA: TGTGCCACCGCCGGACAGCCGAACACTGAAGCTTTCTTT. It is translated as CATAGQPNTEAFF.

The chain combines TRBV6-2 or TRBV6-3 with TRBJ1-4; unclear D gene. V lost 7 bases, J lost 0 bases, and 12 bases lay in between. Looked up from germline, CDR1 is MNHEY and CDR2 is SVGEGT. This CDR3 comprises 15 residues. The CDR3: CASNGEGSTNEKLFF. DNA of the CDR3: TGTGCCAGCAACGGCGAGGGATCAACTAATGAAAAACTGTTTTTT.

There are many counts of this clonotype. The chain links TRBV5-1 to TRBJ2-7, with D possibly matching TRBD1 (6 bases). Trimming cost V 7 bases and J 1 base, with 18 bases left between them. The germline CDR1 and CDR2 sequences are SGHRS and YFSETQ. The CDR3 spans 15 residues. The DNA for the CDR3 is TGCGCCAGCGGCCCCTCGGAAGGGGGATCCTACGAGCAGTACTTC. This gives the protein CASGPSEGGSYEQYF.

This clonotype appeared a few times. The V gene is TRBV11-3, the J gene TRBJ2-4, with D perhaps TRBD1 (6 bases). This CDR3 is 13 amino acids long. V was clipped by 1 base and J by 12 bases, with 13 bases between them. Germline CDR1 is SGHNT and CDR2 is YENEEA. CDR3 region: CASSLARGGRQYF. The CDR3 nucleotides are TGTGCCAGCAGCTTAGCCAGGGGTGGTCGTCAGTACTTC.

V is TRBV4-3 and J is TRBJ2-7, with TRBD2 as a possible D gene (5 bases). The CDR3 has 15 amino acids. Germline assignment: CDR1 LGHNA and CDR2 YSLEER. The V and J ends lost 0 bases and 2 bases respectively, with 11 bases between them. CDR3 residues: CASSQDRGNTYEQYF. DNA for the CDR3: TGCGCCAGCAGCCAAGATCGGGGAAACACCTACGAGCAGTACTTC.

Notes on this clonotype: Just one base apart from a much larger clone, this may be a read error. The chain employs TRBV27 and TRBJ1-5; D unclear. This CDR3 region has 14 residues. V dropped 2 bases and J dropped 0 bases, with 5 bases sitting between them. CDR1 MNHEY and CDR2 SMNVEV come from the germline V gene (reference sequence). CDR3 amino acids: CASSLHYSNQPQHF. The CDR3 DNA reads TGTGCCAGCAGTTTACACTATAGCAATCAGCCCCAGCATTTT.

This clonotype has ten or more counts. The chain is built from TRBV2 and TRBJ2-5; 11 nucleotides line up with TRBD2. In germline, CDR1 is SNHLY, CDR2 FYNNEI. CDR3 length: 17 amino acids. With V trimmed by 2 bases and J by 2 bases, 7 bases remained unmatched. The CDR3 sequence is CASSELTGTSGQETQYF. DNA of the CDR3: TGTGCCAGCAGTGAACTTACAGGGACTAGCGGACAAGAGACCCAGTACTTC.

The chain has TRBV4-3 and TRBJ2-6; D is possibly TRBD1 (5 bases). V was shortened by 4 bases and J by 12 bases, with 10 bases between the two germline ends. The germline V gene has CDR1 LGHNA and CDR2 YSLEER. The CDR3 sequence is 12 residues long. The CDR3 loop reads CASSREGVVLTF. The CDR3 DNA reads TGCGCCAGCAGCCGTGAAGGGGTCGTCCTGACTTTC.

In its sample, this clonotype was seen a few times. The CDR3 spells CASSLGPRYEQYF. CDR3 nucleotide sequence: TGTGCCAGCAGCTTAGGGCCCCGCTACGAGCAGTACTTC. The rearrangement uses TRBV7-2 and TRBJ2-7, with D unclear. Germline lookup yields CDR1 SGHTA and CDR2 FQGNSA. CDR3 size: 13 residues. The V gene lost 1 base and the J gene lost 3 bases, with 7 bases spanning the gap.

This clonotype occurred many times. The CDR3 protein is CASSLTGGGTEAFF. CDR3 DNA sequence: TGTGCCAGCAGCTTGACAGGGGGCGGCACTGAAGCTTTCTTT. The genes are TRBV7-3 and TRBJ1-1; 10 bases are a match to TRBD1. V lost 3 bases to trimming and J lost 4 bases; unmatched junction nucleotides: 2. The germline gives CDR1 SGHTA, CDR2 FQGTGA. This CDR3 comprises 14 residues.

This clonotype showed up just a few times. This chain connects TRBV6-1 to TRBJ1-3; possibly TRBD1 for D (6 bases). CDR3 length: 13 amino acids. The V gene lost 6 bases and the J gene lost 4 bases, with 10 bases spanning the gap. Germline CDR1 is MNHNS and CDR2 is SASEGT. The CDR3 coding sequence is TGTGCCAGCAGAGGGGGAATAGGAAACACCATATATTTT. Translating gives CASRGGIGNTIYF.

This clonotype showed up many times. V usage is TRBV2 and J usage is TRBJ2-5; maybe TRBD2 (6 bases). The CDR3 runs to 16 residues. Trimming took 2 bases from V and 2 from J, leaving 15 bases between them. Per the germline V gene, CDR1 is SNHLY and CDR2 is FYNNEI. Written as DNA, the CDR3 is TGTGCCAGCAGTGAATGGTTCGGGAGCTTTCAAGAGACCCAGTACTTC. This translates into CASSEWFGSFQETQYF. Together with reference TRBV2 and TRBJ2-5, the CDR3 gives the full variable domain: EPEVTQTPSHQVTQMGQEVILRCVPISNHLYFYWYRQILGQKVEFLVSFYNNEISEKSEIFDDQFSVERPDGSNFTLKIRSTKLEDSAMYFCASSEWFGSFQETQYFGPGTRLLVL.